The entry that follows covers one TCR beta chain sequence. Primers for the PCR totalled 60 Vbeta and 13 Jbeta. Generated by immunoSEQ multiplex PCR, the TCRdb table keeps only in-frame clones and is missing some. There are about 160,000 clones in the sample; almost 85% occur only once, and under 0.4% lies in the top ten. The CDR3 contains 15 residues. CDR1 SGHNT and CDR2 YYREEE come from the germline V gene (reference sequence). The V and J ends lost 0 bases and 4 bases respectively, with 13 bases between them. This specimen belongs to a study of cytomegalovirus exposure and HLA in healthy donors. Study information: T cells numbering about 180 million yielded fewer than 140 million unique TCR beta sequences in an earlier analysis.

The sequence was obtained from a boy between 2 and 10 years old in good health and CMV-seronegative. The rearrangement joins TRBV5-4 to TRBJ1-1; possible D gene TRBD1, 6 bases. The sequenced material came from PBMCs. The CDR3 is CASSLADRPGTEAFF. DNA for the CDR3: TGTGCCAGCAGCTTGGCAGACAGGCCGGGCACTGAAGCTTTCTTT.